This is a list of T cell receptor beta chains from one sample in a study of blood T cells in healthy people across ages. TCRdb passed the 5' RACE reads through MiXCR, listing each CDR3 protein once. The data hold roughly 500,000 distinct CDR3 sequences, with about 25% observed a single time. The sample was also linked to a second study, of T cells of mothers and their children.

Sequenced input: blood. These receptors were collected from a boy between 10 and 17 years old in good health. Both conserved end residues are part of each CDR3. A D gene is named only where the DNA matches it firmly. Expanded clones are given a class, and other clones once, few, many or no size at all.

>TRBV13|NA|NA|TRBJ2-5
CASSFGSGPETQYF
TGTGCCAGCAGCTTTGGGTCGGGTCCGGAGACCCAGTACTTC
>TRBV5-1|NA|NA|TRBJ1-2
CASSFNRDNYGYTF
TGCGCCAGCAGCTTCAACAGGGATAACTATGGCTACACCTTC
>TRBV7-2|once|NA|TRBJ2-5
CASSLEGGVRETQYF
TGTGCCAGCAGCTTAGAAGGGGGAGTGAGAGAGACCCAGTACTTC
>TRBV29-1|few|NA|TRBJ2-7
CSVAAGGLDEQYF
TGCAGCGTTGCTGCAGGGGGACTGGACGAGCAGTACTTC
>TRBV7-9|NA|NA|TRBJ1-3
CASSSPDRTLSSGNTIYF
TGTGCCAGCAGCTCCCCAGACAGGACCCTAAGCTCTGGAAACACCATATATTTT
>TRBV18|NA|TRBD2|TRBJ2-5
CASSPGLAPETQYF
TGTGCCAGCTCACCAGGACTAGCGCCAGAGACCCAGTACTTC
>TRBV7-3|few|TRBD1|TRBJ1-1
CASSLSGGAGTEAFF
TGTGCCAGCAGCTTATCAGGGGGCGCAGGGACTGAAGCTTTCTTT
>TRBV7-9|few|NA|TRBJ2-7
CASSLVIYEQYF
TGTGCCAGCAGCTTAGTAATCTACGAGCAGTACTTC
>TRBV10-3|many|NA|TRBJ2-5
CATSPGGSQETQYF
TGTGCCACTTCACCGGGGGGCTCCCAAGAGACCCAGTACTTC
>TRBV5-1|NA|TRBD2|TRBJ2-5
CASSRGTSGGPETQYF
TGCGCCAGCAGCCGAGGGACTAGCGGGGGGCCCGAGACCCAGTACTTC
>TRBV27|NA|TRBD1|TRBJ2-1
CASSKPTGTRNEQFF
TGTGCCAGCAGCAAACCGACAGGGACACGGAATGAGCAGTTCTTC
>TRBV29-1|many|TRBD1|TRBJ1-6
CSARGPGKDSPLHF
TGCAGCGCCAGGGGGCCGGGGAAGGATTCACCCCTCCACTTT
>TRBV5-1|NA|NA|TRBJ1-3
CANSRGQSSGNTIYF
TGCGCCAACTCACGAGGACAGTCGTCTGGAAACACCATATATTTT